The TCR beta chain under discussion was sequenced for a study of beta chain features in type 1 diabetes. Isolated RNA was reverse transcribed in full, so expressed TCRB transcripts were sequenced. The method was immunoSEQ multiplex PCR; TCRdb's version includes in-frame clones alone and lacks a portion of them. The table lists 350,000 to 400,000 clones, approximately 16% of them singletons. Points on this clone: Its antigen is as yet unknown.

Germline-derived CDR1 and CDR2 are SNHLY and FYNNEI. The CDR3 loop spans 18 amino acids. V lost 5 bases to trimming and J lost 1 base; unmatched junction nucleotides: 6. Findings and limits, study-wide: Patients with type 1 diabetes showed fewer VDJ junction insertions and more deletions. Across all four CD4+ subsets, people with type 1 diabetes showed modestly shorter TCRB CDR3s. Researchers could not determine here whether HLA type influences TCRB rearrangement. Within patients, naive, central memory and Treg TCRB repertoires seemed more similar than within healthy donors.

The chain combines TRBV2 with TRBJ2-1; 15 positions agree with TRBD2. This clonotype was obtained from a woman aged 18-30 years in good health. Source material: naive CD4+ T cells from blood. The CDR3 sequence: CASSRTSGRALSYNEQFF. The CDR3, as DNA: TGTGCCAGCAGTCGGACTAGCGGGAGGGCCTTATCCTACAATGAGCAGTTCTTC.